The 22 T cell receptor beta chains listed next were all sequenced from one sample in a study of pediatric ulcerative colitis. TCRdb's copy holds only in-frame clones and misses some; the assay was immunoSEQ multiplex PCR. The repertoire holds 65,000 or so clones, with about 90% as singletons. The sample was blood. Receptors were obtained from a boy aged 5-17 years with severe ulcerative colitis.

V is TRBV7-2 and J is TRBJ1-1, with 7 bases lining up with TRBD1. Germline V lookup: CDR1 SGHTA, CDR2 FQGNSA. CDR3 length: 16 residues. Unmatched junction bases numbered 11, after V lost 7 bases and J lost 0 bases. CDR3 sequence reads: CASNGQVGEVNTEAFF. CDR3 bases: TGTGCCAGCAACGGACAGGTTGGGGAGGTGAACACTGAAGCTTTCTTT.

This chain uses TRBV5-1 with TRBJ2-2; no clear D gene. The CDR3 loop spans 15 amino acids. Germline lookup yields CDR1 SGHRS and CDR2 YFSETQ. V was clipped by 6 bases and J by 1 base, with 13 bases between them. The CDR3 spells CASTETAGNTGELFF. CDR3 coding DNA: TGCGCCAGCACCGAGACTGCAGGGAACACCGGGGAGCTGTTTTTT.

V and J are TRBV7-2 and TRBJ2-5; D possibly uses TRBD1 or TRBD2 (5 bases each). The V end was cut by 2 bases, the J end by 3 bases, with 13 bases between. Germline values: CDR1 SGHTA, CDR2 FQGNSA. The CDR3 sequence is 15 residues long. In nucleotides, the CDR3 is TGTGCCAGCAGCTTATCGGGGCGCTGGGAAGAGACCCAGTACTTC. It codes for CASSLSGRWEETQYF.

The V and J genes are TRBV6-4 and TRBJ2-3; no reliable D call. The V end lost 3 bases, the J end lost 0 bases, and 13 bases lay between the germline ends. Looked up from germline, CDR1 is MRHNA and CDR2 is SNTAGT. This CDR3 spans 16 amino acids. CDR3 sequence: CASSETVLTSTDTQYF. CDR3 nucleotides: TGTGCCAGCAGTGAAACGGTTTTGACTAGCACAGATACGCAGTATTTT.

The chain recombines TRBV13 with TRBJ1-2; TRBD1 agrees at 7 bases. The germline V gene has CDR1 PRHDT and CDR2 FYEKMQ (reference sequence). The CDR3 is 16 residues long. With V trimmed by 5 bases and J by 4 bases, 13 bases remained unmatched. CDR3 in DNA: TGTGCCAGCAGCCAAGCCACGGGACAGAATCTCTATGGCTACACCTTC. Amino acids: CASSQATGQNLYGYTF.

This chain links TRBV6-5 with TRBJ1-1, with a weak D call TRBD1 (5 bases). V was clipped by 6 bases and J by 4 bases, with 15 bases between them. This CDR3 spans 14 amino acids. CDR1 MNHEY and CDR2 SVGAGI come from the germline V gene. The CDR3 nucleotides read TGTGCCAGCAGCGAACAGGAATGGGGCACTGAAGCTTTCTTT. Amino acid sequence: CASSEQEWGTEAFF.

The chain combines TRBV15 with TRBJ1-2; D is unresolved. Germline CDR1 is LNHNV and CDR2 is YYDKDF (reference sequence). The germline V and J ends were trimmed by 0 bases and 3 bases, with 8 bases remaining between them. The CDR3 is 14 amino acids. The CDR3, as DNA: TGTGCCACCAGCAGAGATTTAACAGACTATGGCTACACCTTC. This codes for CATSRDLTDYGYTF.

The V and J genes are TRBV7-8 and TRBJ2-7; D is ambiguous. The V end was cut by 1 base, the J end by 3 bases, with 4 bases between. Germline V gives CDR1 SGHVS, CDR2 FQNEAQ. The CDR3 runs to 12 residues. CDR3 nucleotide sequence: TGTGCCAGCAGCTTAGTGAGCTACGAGCAGTACTTC. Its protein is CASSLVSYEQYF.

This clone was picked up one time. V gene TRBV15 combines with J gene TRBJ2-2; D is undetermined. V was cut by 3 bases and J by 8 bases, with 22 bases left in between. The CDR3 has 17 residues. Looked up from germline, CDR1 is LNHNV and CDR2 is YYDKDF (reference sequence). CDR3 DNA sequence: TGTGCCACCAGCAGGAGACCATATGAGAACCTTGCAGGGGAGCTGTTTTTT. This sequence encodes CATSRRPYENLAGELFF. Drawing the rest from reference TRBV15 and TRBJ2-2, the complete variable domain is DAMVIQNPRYQVTQFGKPVTLSCSQTLNHNVMYWYQQKSSQAPKLLFHYYDKDFNNEADTPDNFQSRRPNTSFCFLDIRSPGLGDTAMYLCATSRRPYENLAGELFFGEGSRLTVL.

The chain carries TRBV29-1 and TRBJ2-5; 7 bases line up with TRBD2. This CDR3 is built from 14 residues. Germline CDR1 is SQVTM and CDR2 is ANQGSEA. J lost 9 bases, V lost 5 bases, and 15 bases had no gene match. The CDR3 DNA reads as TGCAGCGTTCGAACCGAGAGCGGACGGGGGGCCCAGTACTTC. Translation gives CSVRTESGRGAQYF.

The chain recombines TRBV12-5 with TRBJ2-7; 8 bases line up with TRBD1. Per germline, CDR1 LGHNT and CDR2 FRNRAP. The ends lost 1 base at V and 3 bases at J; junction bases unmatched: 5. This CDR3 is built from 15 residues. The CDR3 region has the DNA TGTGCTAGTGGTTTGGCCGGGACAGGCTTCTACGAGCAGTACTTC. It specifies CASGLAGTGFYEQYF.

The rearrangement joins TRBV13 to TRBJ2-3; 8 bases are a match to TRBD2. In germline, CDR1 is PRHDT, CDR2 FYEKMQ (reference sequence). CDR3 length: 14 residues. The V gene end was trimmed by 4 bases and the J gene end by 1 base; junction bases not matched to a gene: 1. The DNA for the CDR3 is TGTGCCAGCAGCTCCGGGGGGGGCACAGATACGCAGTATTTT. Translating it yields CASSSGGGTDTQYF.

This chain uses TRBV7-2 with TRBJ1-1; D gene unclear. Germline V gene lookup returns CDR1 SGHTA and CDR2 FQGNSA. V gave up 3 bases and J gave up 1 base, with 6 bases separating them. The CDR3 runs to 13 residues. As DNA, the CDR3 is TGTGCCAGCAGCTTTCTTCCGAACACTGAAGCTTTCTTT. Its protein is CASSFLPNTEAFF.

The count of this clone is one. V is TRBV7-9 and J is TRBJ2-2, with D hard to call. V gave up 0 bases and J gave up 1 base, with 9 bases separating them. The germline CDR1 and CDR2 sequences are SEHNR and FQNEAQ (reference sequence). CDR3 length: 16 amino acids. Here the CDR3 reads CASSLASAENTGELFF. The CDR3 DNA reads TGTGCCAGCAGCTTAGCGTCTGCAGAGAACACCGGGGAGCTGTTTTTT.

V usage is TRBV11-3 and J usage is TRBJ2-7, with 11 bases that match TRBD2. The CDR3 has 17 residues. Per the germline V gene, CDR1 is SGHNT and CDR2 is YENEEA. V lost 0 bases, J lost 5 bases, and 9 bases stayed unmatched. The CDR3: CASSLEERLAGFHEQYF. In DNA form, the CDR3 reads TGTGCCAGCAGCTTAGAGGAGCGACTAGCGGGATTTCACGAGCAGTACTTC.

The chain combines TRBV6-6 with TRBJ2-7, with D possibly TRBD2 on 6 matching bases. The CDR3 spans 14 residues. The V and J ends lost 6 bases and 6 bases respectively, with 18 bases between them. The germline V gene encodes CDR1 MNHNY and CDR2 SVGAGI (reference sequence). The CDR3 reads CASRNPGLPPEQYF. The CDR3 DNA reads TGTGCCAGCAGGAATCCGGGACTCCCACCCGAGCAGTACTTC.

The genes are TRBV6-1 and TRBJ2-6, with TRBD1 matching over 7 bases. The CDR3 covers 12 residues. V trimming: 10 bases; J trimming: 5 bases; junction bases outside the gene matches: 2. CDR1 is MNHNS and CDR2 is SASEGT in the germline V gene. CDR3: CATGGRANVLTF. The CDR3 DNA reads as TGTGCCACAGGGGGTAGGGCCAACGTCCTGACTTTC.

This CDR3 is CASSLNKLTEAFF. DNA of the CDR3: TGTGCCAGCAGCTTGAACAAACTTACTGAAGCTTTCTTT. This chain joins TRBV5-4 and TRBJ1-1; D remains ambiguous. The V end lost 1 base, the J end lost 5 bases, and 9 bases lay between the germline ends. CDR3 length: 13 amino acids. CDR1 SGHNT and CDR2 YYREEE come from the germline V gene (reference sequence).

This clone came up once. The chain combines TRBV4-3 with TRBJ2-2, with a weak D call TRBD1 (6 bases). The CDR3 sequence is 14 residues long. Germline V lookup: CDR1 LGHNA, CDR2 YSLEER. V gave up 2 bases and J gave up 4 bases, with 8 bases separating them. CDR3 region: CASSQSGATGELFF. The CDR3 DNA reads TGCGCCAGCAGCCAATCAGGGGCCACCGGGGAGCTGTTTTTT.

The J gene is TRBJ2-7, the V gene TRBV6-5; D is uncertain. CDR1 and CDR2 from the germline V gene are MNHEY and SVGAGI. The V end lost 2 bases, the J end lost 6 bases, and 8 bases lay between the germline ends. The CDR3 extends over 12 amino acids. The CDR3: CASSYPLLEQYF. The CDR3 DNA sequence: TGTGCCAGCAGTTACCCGCTTCTCGAGCAGTACTTC.

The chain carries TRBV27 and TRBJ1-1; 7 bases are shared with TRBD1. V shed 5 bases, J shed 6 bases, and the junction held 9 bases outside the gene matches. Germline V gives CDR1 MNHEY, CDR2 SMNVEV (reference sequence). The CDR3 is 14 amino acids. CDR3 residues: CASSPRGASPEAFF. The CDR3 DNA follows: TGTGCCAGCAGTCCCAGGGGGGCCTCCCCTGAAGCTTTCTTT.

The DNA for the CDR3 is TGTGCCAGCAGCTCTGCCGGGACGATAAGATACGAGCAGTACTTC. Translated, it gives CASSSAGTIRYEQYF. The chain has TRBV7-2 and TRBJ2-7; D may match TRBD1 or TRBD2 (5 bases each). Looked up from germline, CDR1 is SGHTA and CDR2 is FQGNSA. The CDR3 sequence is 15 residues long. The V gene lost 4 bases and the J gene lost 4 bases, with 17 bases spanning the gap.